A selection of T cell receptor beta chains follows, all from one sample in a study of cytomegalovirus exposure and HLA in healthy donors. Sequencing was performed with immunoSEQ multiplex PCR; in TCRdb, only in-frame clones are kept and a portion is missing. The top ten hold more than 7% of the sample, which has 130,000 or so clones, more than 70% seen once. Sequencing was done on a sample of PBMCs. Receptors originate from a woman aged 50 to 65 in good health and CMV-seropositive. Both conserved end residues are trimmed from each CDR3. The order of the fields is clone size, V gene, J gene, CDR3 protein. Not all rows give a size; the values are once, few, many and, for expanded clones, a class.

clone_size: .
v_call: TRBV7-2
j_call: TRBJ2-7
cdr3_aa: ASTPTGTPYEQY

clone_size: few
v_call: TRBV19
j_call: TRBJ1-5
cdr3_aa: ASIEGTGYSNQPQH

clone_size: few
v_call: TRBV30
j_call: TRBJ1-2
cdr3_aa: AWSVAGIYGYT

clone_size: .
v_call: TRBV5-1
j_call: TRBJ1-1
cdr3_aa: ASSLTGPNTEAF

clone_size: .
v_call: TRBV5-4
j_call: TRBJ1-2
cdr3_aa: ASSPGQRYGYT

clone_size: .
v_call: TRBV4-2
j_call: TRBJ2-7
cdr3_aa: ASSQDGTGAYEQY

clone_size: .
v_call: TRBV5-1
j_call: TRBJ2-7
cdr3_aa: ASRRQGTYEQY

clone_size: .
v_call: TRBV10-3
j_call: TRBJ2-1
cdr3_aa: ATDPRGQGDEQF

clone_size: .
v_call: TRBV12-5
j_call: TRBJ1-6
cdr3_aa: ASGLEGGTPLH

clone_size: .
v_call: TRBV12-5
j_call: TRBJ1-5
cdr3_aa: ASGRRGPSNQPQH

clone_size: few
v_call: TRBV4-3
j_call: TRBJ2-3
cdr3_aa: ASSQVRQGEDTQY

clone_size: .
v_call: TRBV7-9
j_call: TRBJ1-2
cdr3_aa: ASSPSREVYGYT

clone_size: .
v_call: TRBV6-5
j_call: TRBJ1-1
cdr3_aa: ASSLGQGFRTEAF

clone_size: .
v_call: TRBV6-5
j_call: TRBJ2-1
cdr3_aa: ASSYGSSSYNEQF

clone_size: .
v_call: TRBV5-1
j_call: TRBJ2-1
cdr3_aa: ASSPLAGSSYNEQF

clone_size: few
v_call: TRBV18
j_call: TRBJ1-4
cdr3_aa: ASSRQGSNEKLF

clone_size: few
v_call: TRBV23-1
j_call: TRBJ1-1
cdr3_aa: ASSLNRLNTEAF

clone_size: .
v_call: TRBV19
j_call: TRBJ2-3
cdr3_aa: ASSAAAGTSGSTQY

clone_size: .
v_call: TRBV19
j_call: TRBJ2-7
cdr3_aa: ASSSRDSLSYEQY

clone_size: .
v_call: TRBV7-6
j_call: TRBJ1-2
cdr3_aa: ASSFSGRAGSPPEGYGYT

clone_size: .
v_call: TRBV7-8
j_call: TRBJ1-1
cdr3_aa: ASSLGTGATEAF

clone_size: few
v_call: TRBV19
j_call: TRBJ1-5
cdr3_aa: ASTGQFNQPQH

clone_size: .
v_call: TRBV27
j_call: TRBJ1-1
cdr3_aa: ASRYEGLMNTEAF

clone_size: .
v_call: TRBV5-4
j_call: TRBJ1-3
cdr3_aa: ASSVRFGNTIY

clone_size: .
v_call: TRBV6-6
j_call: TRBJ2-7
cdr3_aa: ASSLLGTGYYEQY